These T cell receptor beta chains were read from a single sample in a study of T cell responses to AZD1222 COVID-19 vaccine. Repertoires were generated with immunoSEQ multiplex PCR, while TCRdb's copy carries only in-frame clones and drops some. In the table there are under 95,000 clones, approximately 86% of which are singletons. Sample: peripheral blood, taken on day 0 of AZD1222 vaccination. Receptors were obtained from an adult in good health. The CDR3 runs from the conserved cysteine through the conserved F or W. D genes are given only for firm matches. Size is omitted from some rows. Given values are once, few, many or a class for expanded clones.

v_call	d_call	clone_size	j_call	cdr3_aa	cdr3_nt
TRBV5-5	.	few	TRBJ1-1	CASSLEFGNTEAFF	TGTGCCAGCAGCTTGGAATTTGGGAACACTGAAGCTTTCTTT
TRBV5-1	TRBD2	.	TRBJ2-5	CASSGGSGSRETQYF	TGCGCCAGCTCAGGGGGTAGCGGGAGTCGGGAGACCCAGTACTTC
TRBV7-3	.	.	TRBJ2-1	CASSFDRTGYNEQFF	TGTGCCAGCAGCTTCGACCGAACGGGCTACAATGAGCAGTTCTTC
TRBV24-1	TRBD2	.	TRBJ2-7	CATSEGSGMSSYEQYF	TGTGCCACCAGTGAGGGGAGCGGGATGAGCTCCTACGAGCAGTACTTC
TRBV5-1	.	once	TRBJ1-4	CASSAVGGANEKLFF	TGCGCCAGCAGCGCGGTCGGGGGGGCTAATGAAAAACTGTTTTTT
TRBV3-1/TRBV3-2	.	.	TRBJ1-2	CASSFRTSNYGYTF	TGTGCCAGCAGCTTCCGGACCAGTAACTATGGCTACACCTTC
TRBV10-2	.	.	TRBJ1-5	CASREGDQPQHF	TGCGCCAGCAGGGAAGGGGATCAGCCCCAGCATTTT
TRBV29-1	.	.	TRBJ1-1	CSVETGVNTEAFF	TGCAGCGTTGAAACGGGGGTAAACACTGAAGCTTTCTTT
TRBV6-6	.	.	TRBJ1-1	CASSYSRGTSNTEAFF	TGTGCCAGCAGTTACTCCAGGGGCACGTCGAACACTGAAGCTTTCTTT
TRBV28	.	.	TRBJ1-2	CASSSREPPGYTF	TGTGCCAGCAGTAGCAGGGAACCCCCAGGCTACACCTTC
TRBV2	.	.	TRBJ2-5	CASLGLADQETQYF	TGTGCCAGTCTTGGGCTAGCAGACCAAGAGACCCAGTACTTC
TRBV7-3	.	.	TRBJ2-6	CASSSLRSGANVLTF	TGTGCCAGCAGCTCCCTTCGATCTGGGGCCAACGTCCTGACTTTC
TRBV15	.	.	TRBJ1-1	CATSRDGRVRAEAFF	TGTGCCACCAGCAGAGACGGGAGGGTTCGGGCTGAAGCTTTCTTT
TRBV12-5	.	.	TRBJ2-1	CASGLFPTRANEQFF	TGTGCTAGTGGTTTGTTCCCGACTCGGGCCAATGAGCAGTTCTTC
TRBV10-3	TRBD2	few	TRBJ2-7	CAISESSGRYEQYF	TGTGCCATCAGTGAATCTAGCGGGAGATACGAGCAGTACTTC
TRBV3-1/TRBV3-2	TRBD2	.	TRBJ2-1	CASSLHLAGGRNEQFF	TGTGCCAGCAGCCTCCACCTGGCGGGAGGGCGAAATGAGCAGTTCTTC
TRBV7-6	.	.	TRBJ2-7	CASSLEGGSYEQYF	TGTGCCAGCAGCTTAGAGGGGGGCTCCTACGAGCAGTACTTC
TRBV7-2	.	.	TRBJ2-7	CASSNQAGTSEQYF	TGTGCCAGCAGCAACCAGGCAGGGACGAGTGAGCAGTACTTC
TRBV5-8	.	few	TRBJ2-1	CASSLSGAAYNEQFF	TGTGCCAGCAGCTTGTCAGGGGCCGCATACAATGAGCAGTTCTTC
TRBV12-3/TRBV12-4	.	.	TRBJ1-3	CASSLNTIYF	TGTGCCAGCAGTCTAAACACCATATATTTT
TRBV2	.	few	TRBJ1-2	CASSPISGDYGYTF	TGTGCCAGCAGCCCCATCAGTGGGGACTATGGCTACACCTTC
TRBV11-3	TRBD1	.	TRBJ2-7	CASSLAGQGAFEQYF	TGTGCCAGCAGCTTAGCGGGACAGGGGGCTTTCGAGCAGTACTTC
TRBV5-1	.	once	TRBJ2-1	CASSFEGREVDEQFF	TGCGCCAGCAGCTTTGAGGGCAGGGAAGTCGATGAGCAGTTCTTC
TRBV6-6	TRBD1	.	TRBJ2-3	CASSPYRGSTDTQYF	TGTGCCAGCAGTCCCTACAGGGGGAGCACAGATACGCAGTATTTT
TRBV28	.	.	TRBJ1-6	CASSLPQNGSPLHF	TGTGCCAGCAGTTTACCTCAAAATGGGTCACCCCTCCACTTT
TRBV19	TRBD1	.	TRBJ2-4	CASSRTGDSNIQYF	TGTGCCAGTAGTAGGACAGGGGATAGTAACATTCAGTACTTC
TRBV24-1	TRBD1	.	TRBJ1-5	CATSDMTGDQNQPQHF	TGTGCCACCAGTGACATGACAGGGGACCAGAATCAGCCCCAGCATTTT
TRBV10-1	.	.	TRBJ2-7	CASSGGFEQYF	TGCGCCAGCAGTGGGGGCTTTGAGCAGTACTTC
TRBV7-6	TRBD2	.	TRBJ2-1	CASSLELAGASEQFF	TGTGCCAGCAGCTTAGAACTAGCGGGAGCCAGTGAGCAGTTCTTC
TRBV27	TRBD1	once	TRBJ1-5	CASSPGTGGFQPQHF	TGTGCCAGCAGTCCCGGGACAGGGGGCTTTCAGCCCCAGCATTTT
TRBV14	TRBD2	.	TRBJ2-6	CASSQEYLLADGINSGANVLTF	TGTGCCAGCAGCCAAGAGTACCTGCTAGCGGATGGGATAAACTCTGGGGCCAACGTCCTGACTTTC
TRBV7-3	.	.	TRBJ1-3	CASSSMGGNTIYF	TGTGCCAGCAGCTCGATGGGCGGAAACACCATATATTTT
TRBV3-1/TRBV3-2	.	.	TRBJ2-5	CASSQEGIYGTQYF	TGTGCCAGCAGCCAAGAGGGGATCTACGGGACCCAGTACTTC
TRBV28	.	.	TRBJ1-2	CASSSSFDRPHGYTF	TGTGCCAGCAGTTCCAGTTTTGACAGGCCCCATGGCTACACCTTC
TRBV7-2	TRBD1	.	TRBJ1-1	CASSIRDSITEAFF	TGTGCCAGCAGCATCCGGGACAGCATTACTGAAGCTTTCTTT
TRBV18	.	.	TRBJ2-7	CASSPEISYEQYF	TGTGCCAGCTCACCAGAAATCTCCTACGAGCAGTACTTC
TRBV19	TRBD2	.	TRBJ2-1	CASSISGRYNEQFF	TGTGCCAGTAGTATCAGCGGGAGGTACAATGAGCAGTTCTTC
TRBV7-7	.	few	TRBJ2-7	CASSPNGYEQYF	TGTGCCAGCAGCCCGAATGGGTACGAGCAGTACTTC
TRBV7-2	.	.	TRBJ1-2	CASSLADLGLSYGYTF	TGTGCCAGCAGCTTAGCAGATTTGGGCCTATCCTATGGCTACACCTTC
TRBV19	TRBD1	once	TRBJ1-1	CASSPVGTGLSEAFF	TGTGCCAGTAGCCCGGTCGGGACAGGGTTATCTGAAGCTTTCTTT
TRBV6-6	.	once	TRBJ2-7	CASSPLNYEQYF	TGTGCCAGCAGCCCTCTTAACTACGAGCAGTACTTC
TRBV5-1	TRBD1	.	TRBJ1-2	CASGPGTATYGYTF	TGCGCCAGCGGACCCGGGACAGCGACCTATGGCTACACCTTC
TRBV9	.	.	TRBJ1-6	CASSVKGSNSPLHF	TGTGCCAGCAGCGTCAAGGGTAGCAATTCACCCCTCCACTTT
TRBV7-2	.	.	TRBJ2-2	CASSLEGQITGELFF	TGTGCCAGCAGCTTAGAAGGACAGATCACCGGGGAGCTGTTTTTT
TRBV18	TRBD1	.	TRBJ2-7	CASSPTGVYEQYF	TGTGCCAGCTCACCAACAGGGGTCTACGAGCAGTACTTC
TRBV7-9	.	.	TRBJ2-2	CASRPTGGHGELFF	TGTGCCAGCAGGCCGACTGGCGGTCACGGGGAGCTGTTTTTT
TRBV5-1	.	.	TRBJ2-3	CASSGTSQGPTDTQYF	TGCGCCAGCAGTGGGACCTCACAGGGCCCCACAGATACGCAGTATTTT
TRBV28	TRBD1	.	TRBJ2-3	CASSTDRGPDTQYF	TGTGCCAGCAGTACGGACAGGGGCCCAGATACGCAGTATTTT
TRBV11-3	.	once	TRBJ1-2	CASSPIPGATLYGYTF	TGTGCCAGCAGCCCGATACCAGGGGCCACGTTATATGGCTACACCTTC
TRBV11-2	.	.	TRBJ1-3	CASSSGRSSGNTIYF	TGTGCCAGCAGCTCGGGACGGAGCTCTGGAAACACCATATATTTT
TRBV28	.	.	TRBJ2-1	CASTPEGYNEQFF	TGTGCCAGCACCCCCGAGGGCTACAATGAGCAGTTCTTC
TRBV18	.	.	TRBJ2-7	CASSPPLDGPYEQYF	TGTGCCAGCTCACCACCGTTGGACGGGCCCTACGAGCAGTACTTC
TRBV5-4	.	.	TRBJ2-3	CASSFGAGNTDTQYF	TGTGCCAGCAGCTTCGGAGCGGGCAACACAGATACGCAGTATTTT
TRBV19	TRBD2	.	TRBJ2-3	CASSKLTSGTDTQYF	TGTGCCAGTAGTAAACTTACTAGCGGCACAGATACGCAGTATTTT
TRBV7-9	TRBD1	.	TRBJ2-7	CASSPTGTGSHEQYF	TGTGCCAGCAGCCCCACGGGGACAGGGTCACACGAGCAGTACTTC
TRBV27	TRBD1	.	TRBJ2-7	CASSRGTGRGSYEQYF	TGTGCCAGCAGCCGGGGGACAGGGCGTGGCTCCTACGAGCAGTACTTC
TRBV19	.	once	TRBJ1-5	CASSIRLPSNQPQHF	TGTGCCAGTAGTATCAGGTTACCTAGCAATCAGCCCCAGCATTTT
TRBV5-1	.	.	TRBJ1-4	CASSLGGAGEKLFF	TGCGCCAGCAGCCTCGGGGGGGCCGGAGAAAAACTGTTTTTT
TRBV4-2	TRBD1	.	TRBJ1-1	CASSQVGSRSGGTEAFF	TGTGCCAGCAGCCAAGTTGGGTCTCGTTCAGGGGGCACTGAAGCTTTCTTT
TRBV27	.	.	TRBJ2-7	CASSGLAEEGEQYF	TGTGCCAGCAGTGGACTCGCAGAGGAGGGCGAGCAGTACTTC